The 30 T cell receptor beta chains given below trace back to one sample, sequenced in a study of control samples from healthy donors and cancer patients. The data were produced by immunoSEQ multiplex PCR, yet TCRdb's version contains in-frame clones alone and is incomplete. The repertoire holds roughly 100,000 clones, with 92% as singletons. The sample consisted of blood. These receptors were obtained from a woman between 18 and 29 years old in good health.

V and J are TRBV10-2 and TRBJ2-1; 13 nucleotides line up with TRBD2. J lost 6 bases, V lost 6 bases, and 2 bases had no gene match. Germline lookup yields CDR1 WSHSY and CDR2 SAAADI. The CDR3 extends over 14 amino acids. The CDR3: CASSRTSGSNEQFF. The DNA for the CDR3 is TGCGCCAGCAGCCGGACTAGCGGGAGCAATGAGCAGTTCTTC.

This chain links TRBV21-1 with TRBJ1-5; the tabulated D call, TRBD1, remains unverified against the DNA. TRBV21-1 is a recognized pseudogene. The CDR3 covers 17 residues. The CDR3 DNA sequence: TGTGCCAGCATCCCCCCCCGACAGGGGTATAGCAATCAGCCCCAGCATTTT. Translating gives CASIPPRQGYSNQPQHF.

The chain combines TRBV6-6 with TRBJ2-7; no firm D call. CDR1 is MNHNY and CDR2 is SVGAGI in the germline V gene (reference sequence). The CDR3 contains 12 residues. V lost 0 bases and J 6 bases, leaving 6 bases between the germline ends. The CDR3 spells CASSYSPSEQYF. The CDR3 DNA sequence: TGTGCCAGCAGTTACTCCCCCTCCGAGCAGTACTTC.

This chain uses TRBV11-2 with TRBJ2-1, with 9 bases that match TRBD2. The CDR3 length is 16 residues. Germline CDR1 reads SGHAT; CDR2 reads FQNNGV. V lost 1 base, J lost 10 bases, and 11 bases stayed unmatched. CDR3 nucleotides: TGTGCCAGCAGCTTAGTATCTAGCGGGATGGGGGGGGAGCAGTTCTTC. Translation gives CASSLVSSGMGGEQFF.

This rearrangement joins TRBV28 to TRBJ2-6; weak D call: TRBD1 (6 bases). The CDR3 has 16 residues. Germline CDR1 MDHEN, CDR2 SYDVKM. V was pared by 4 bases and J by 1 base, with 11 bases between. The CDR3 region is CASSSTGSSGANVLTF. DNA for the CDR3: TGTGCCAGCAGTTCGACAGGTTCGTCTGGGGCCAACGTCCTGACTTTC.

This chain joins TRBV24-1 and TRBJ2-1; D not certain. Per germline, CDR1 KGHDR and CDR2 SFDVKD. The CDR3 runs 13 residues. Trimming took off 0 bases at V and 10 bases at J, with 9 bases between the two ends. CDR3 sequence: CATSDLRLSEQFF. DNA of the CDR3: TGTGCCACCAGTGATTTGAGGCTGTCGGAGCAGTTCTTC.

V gene TRBV7-2 combines with J gene TRBJ2-1; weak D call: TRBD2 (7 bases). This CDR3 is 13 amino acids long. Trimming pared 4 bases from V and 11 bases from J, leaving 15 bases between. Germline CDR1 reads SGHTA; CDR2 reads FQGNSA. The CDR3 DNA reads TGTGCCAGCAGCTGGGGGCTAGCGGAAAAGCAGTTCTTC. Residues: CASSWGLAEKQFF.

The sample holds one count of this clone. V usage is TRBV11-3 and J usage is TRBJ2-2; 7 bases line up with TRBD2. V shed 7 bases and J 5 bases; nucleotides not matched to a gene: 16. Germline V gene lookup returns CDR1 SGHNT and CDR2 YENEEA. The CDR3 extends over 17 amino acids. CDR3: CASMRSYGGNETGELFF. CDR3 in DNA: TGTGCCAGCATGAGGTCGTACGGGGGGAACGAAACCGGGGAGCTGTTTTTT.

The V and J genes are TRBV10-3 and TRBJ2-2, with TRBD2 matching 12 bases. V shed 7 bases, J shed 3 bases, and the junction held 6 bases outside the gene matches. CDR1 and CDR2 from the germline V gene are ENHRY and SYGVKD. The CDR3 has 16 residues. The CDR3 protein is CAITQGLAGHTGELFF. DNA of the CDR3: TGTGCCATCACCCAAGGACTAGCGGGACACACCGGGGAGCTGTTTTTT.

V is TRBV15 and J is TRBJ1-1; no definite D call. The CDR3 is made up of 17 amino acids. V lost 2 bases to trimming and J lost 0 bases, with 16 bases between them. The germline V gene has CDR1 LNHNV and CDR2 YYDKDF (reference sequence). CDR3 loop: CATSRPSPQVLNTEAFF. CDR3 bases: TGTGCCACCAGCAGACCCTCTCCCCAGGTACTGAACACTGAAGCTTTCTTT.

Regarding this clone: The same CDR3 arises from other DNA sequences in this sample as well. V is TRBV27 and J is TRBJ2-2, with no clear D. Trimming pared 10 bases from V and 0 bases from J, leaving 18 bases between. The CDR3 runs 16 residues. Germline CDR1 is MNHEY and CDR2 is SMNVEV (reference sequence). CDR3 coding DNA: TGTGCCACCAGGAGAATCCGGGCCGCGAACACCGGGGAGCTGTTTTTT. This gives the protein CATRRIRAANTGELFF.

CDR3 sequence reads: CASRQGTKNNSPLHF. The DNA of the CDR3 is TGTGCCAGCAGACAGGGTACGAAGAATAATTCACCCCTCCACTTT. The V and J genes are TRBV27 and TRBJ1-6, with a tentative D call TRBD1 (6 bases). Per germline, CDR1 MNHEY and CDR2 SMNVEV (reference sequence). Deletions cut 6 bases from V and 5 bases from J, with 14 bases between. The CDR3 has 15 residues.

The chain employs TRBV4-3 and TRBJ2-3; D might be TRBD2 (6 bases). V was shortened by 1 base and J by 6 bases, with 17 bases between the two germline ends. The CDR3 loop spans 16 amino acids. Germline V gene sequence: CDR1 LGHNA, CDR2 YSLEER. CDR3 in DNA: TGCGCCAGCAGCCAAGGGAGCGGGTCCGAGCGGGATACGCAGTATTTT. It yields the protein CASSQGSGSERDTQYF.

The chain has TRBV5-1 and TRBJ1-2; 7 positions match TRBD1. The CDR3 is 11 residues long. Germline loops: CDR1 SGHRS, CDR2 YFSETQ. Losses at the gene ends were 3 bases for V and 10 bases for J; bases not matched to a gene: 3. This CDR3 reads CASSSTGYYTF. The DNA for the CDR3 is TGCGCCAGCAGCTCGACAGGGTACTACACCTTC.

This rearrangement joins TRBV19 to TRBJ1-2; D is ambiguous. The ends were cut back, 1 base at V and 8 bases at J, with 20 bases in the middle. The germline V gene encodes CDR1 LNHDA and CDR2 SQIVND (reference sequence). This CDR3 is built from 16 residues. CDR3 sequence (DNA): TGTGCCAGTAGTATAGTCTCAGCTACCTCTGGTTACGGCTACACCTTC. It specifies CASSIVSATSGYGYTF.

The rearrangement joins TRBV27 to TRBJ2-3; the match to TRBD1 covers 11 bases. Germline-derived CDR1 and CDR2 are MNHEY and SMNVEV (reference sequence). The CDR3 loop spans 14 amino acids. Trimming removed 4 bases from V and 6 bases from J; junction bases left unmatched: 3. The CDR3 sequence: CASSSGTGGDTQYF. CDR3 in DNA: TGTGCCAGCAGTTCCGGGACAGGGGGGGATACGCAGTATTTT.

The rearrangement uses TRBV7-3 and TRBJ2-1; the match to TRBD2 covers 9 bases. CDR1 SGHTA and CDR2 FQGTGA come from the germline V gene. V lost 5 bases, J lost 5 bases, and 13 bases stayed unmatched. CDR3 length: 17 residues. The CDR3 coding sequence is TGTGCCAGCAGCCCCCAGAGGTATAGCGGGAGCAACAATGAGCAGTTCTTC. Translation gives CASSPQRYSGSNNEQFF.

The V call is TRBV2, the J call TRBJ1-3; D perhaps matches TRBD1 (6 bases). Trimming removed 6 bases from V and 3 bases from J, with 15 bases in between. Per the germline V gene, CDR1 is SNHLY and CDR2 is FYNNEI. This CDR3 has 15 residues. CDR3: CASRTSGDHGNTIYF. The CDR3 nucleotides read TGTGCCAGCAGGACCTCAGGGGATCATGGAAACACCATATATTTT.

Details on this clone: Mismatch with germline at one junction end may stem from a read error. The J gene is TRBJ1-2, the V gene TRBV6-1, with D hard to call. The CDR3 totals 13 residues. The germline V gene encodes CDR1 MNHNS and CDR2 SASEGT. The CDR3 loop is CASNERRGYGYTF. Written as DNA, the CDR3 is TGTGCCAGCAATGAACGGCGAGGCTATGGCTACACCTTC.

V is TRBV2 and J is TRBJ2-1, with TRBD1 matching 7 bases. CDR3 length equals 17 residues. Germline CDR1 SNHLY, CDR2 FYNNEI. J lost 0 bases, V lost 6 bases, and 11 bases had no gene match. In nucleotides, the CDR3 is TGTGCCAGCAGCGGCCGGGACAGTCCTCGCTCCTACAATGAGCAGTTCTTC. As protein: CASSGRDSPRSYNEQFF. Full variable domain (outside the CDR3, taken from reference TRBV2 and TRBJ2-1): EPEVTQTPSHQVTQMGQEVILRCVPISNHLYFYWYRQILGQKVEFLVSFYNNEISEKSEIFDDQFSVERPDGSNFTLKIRSTKLEDSAMYFCASSGRDSPRSYNEQFFGPGTRLTVL.

The V and J genes are TRBV21-1 and TRBJ1-2. TRBV21-1 is flagged as a pseudogene. The CDR3 contains 16 residues. The CDR3 loop is CASSKRRTWGYYGYTF. CDR3 DNA sequence: TGTGCCAGCAGCAAAAGGAGGACCTGGGGGTACTATGGCTACACCTTC.

This clone has more than one count but fewer than ten. The chain recombines TRBV9 with TRBJ2-2; D not resolved. The germline V gene has CDR1 SGDLS and CDR2 YYNGEE. The length of the CDR3 is 14 residues. V lost 0 bases, J lost 4 bases, and 7 bases lay in between. The CDR3 is CASSVEPLTGELFF. DNA of the CDR3: TGTGCCAGCAGCGTAGAACCCCTCACCGGGGAGCTGTTTTTT.

V and J are TRBV6-5 and TRBJ2-1; TRBD1 matches at 10 bases. CDR1 and CDR2 (germline): MNHEY, SVGAGI. V lost 6 bases and J lost 7; bases outside the gene matches: 6. The CDR3 runs to 14 residues. The DNA for the CDR3 is TGTGCCAGCAGCCACGGACAGGGGGGGAATGAGCAGTTCTTC. This codes for CASSHGQGGNEQFF.

This clone occurred once. The V and J genes are TRBV28 and TRBJ1-4; no firm D call. Trimming cost V 5 bases and J 10 bases, with 8 bases left between them. The CDR3 covers 11 residues. Germline CDR1 and CDR2: MDHEN and SYDVKM. The CDR3: CASSIDIKLFF. The CDR3 DNA reads TGTGCCAGCAGTATAGACATAAAACTGTTTTTT.

The chain employs TRBV6-5 and TRBJ2-5, with TRBD2 identical over 15 bases. Unmatched junction bases numbered 0, after V lost 2 bases and J lost 2 bases. Germline loops: CDR1 MNHEY, CDR2 SVGAGI. This CDR3 has 16 amino acids. The CDR3 loop is CASSYGLAGGQETQYF. The CDR3 DNA sequence: TGTGCCAGCAGTTACGGACTAGCGGGAGGGCAAGAGACCCAGTACTTC.

The rearrangement joins TRBV7-6 to TRBJ2-1; possibly TRBD2 for D (6 bases). The CDR3 runs 16 residues. Germline CDR1 and CDR2: SGHVS and FNYEAQ. V was clipped by 2 bases and J by 7 bases, with 18 bases between them. In nucleotides, the CDR3 is TGTGCCAGCAGCTTAACTTTCCGGGGGATTGGGAATGAGCAGTTCTTC. The encoded protein is CASSLTFRGIGNEQFF.

This clone was seen only once. The chain joins TRBV12-3 or TRBV12-4 to TRBJ1-2; D unclear. CDR3 length: 12 amino acids. With 5 bases removed from V and 8 bases from J, the gap between germline ends came to 12 bases. The CDR3 DNA reads TGTGCCAGCAGTCCTTACAACGGCGGCTACACCTTC. It is translated as CASSPYNGGYTF.

The chain employs TRBV6-5 and TRBJ1-6; D perhaps matches TRBD1 (6 bases). The germline CDR1 and CDR2 sequences are MNHEY and SVGAGI. Trimming took 11 bases from V and 4 from J, leaving 15 bases between them. The CDR3 runs 14 residues. The CDR3 region is CASTPGDYNSPLHF. As DNA, the CDR3 is TGTGCCTCAACCCCAGGGGATTATAATTCACCCCTCCACTTT.

About this clone: This specimen includes other DNA sequences encoding the same CDR3. The rearrangement joins TRBV24-1 to TRBJ2-5; 7 bases agree with TRBD1. V lost 4 bases to trimming and J lost 0 bases; unmatched junction nucleotides: 4. From germline, CDR1 is KGHDR and CDR2 SFDVKD. The CDR3 is 15 amino acids. CDR3 nucleotides: TGTGCCACCAGTGACCCGGACAGGTACCAAGAGACCCAGTACTTC. It encodes CATSDPDRYQETQYF.

The V and J genes are TRBV30 and TRBJ1-6, with D possibly TRBD1 on 5 matching bases. The V end lost 3 bases, the J end lost 7 bases, and 10 bases lay between the germline ends. In germline, CDR1 is GTSNPN, CDR2 SVGIG (reference sequence). The CDR3 extends over 13 amino acids. CDR3: CAWRVGENSPLHF. Here the CDR3 DNA reads TGTGCCTGGAGGGTGGGGGAAAATTCACCCCTCCACTTT. Full variable domain (missing parts from reference TRBV30 and TRBJ1-6): SQTIHQWPATLVQPVGSPLSLECTVEGTSNPNLYWYRQAAGRGLQLLFYSVGIGQISSEVPQNLSASRPQDRQFILSSKKLLLSDSGFYLCAWRVGENSPLHFGNGTRLTVT.